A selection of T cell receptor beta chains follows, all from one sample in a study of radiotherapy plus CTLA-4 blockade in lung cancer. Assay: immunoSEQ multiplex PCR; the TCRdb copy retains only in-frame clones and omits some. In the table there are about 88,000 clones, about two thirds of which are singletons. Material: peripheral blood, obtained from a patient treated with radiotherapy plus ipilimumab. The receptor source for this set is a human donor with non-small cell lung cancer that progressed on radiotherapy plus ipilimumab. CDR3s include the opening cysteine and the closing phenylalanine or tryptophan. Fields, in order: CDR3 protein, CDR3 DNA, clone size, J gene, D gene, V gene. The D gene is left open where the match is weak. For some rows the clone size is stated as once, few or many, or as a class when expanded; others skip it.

cdr3_aa: CASSHFSSGKYSYTF
cdr3_nt: TGTGCCAGCAGTCACTTCTCCTCGGGAAAGTATAGCTACACCTTC
clone_size: -
j_call: TRBJ1-2
d_call: -
v_call: TRBV28

cdr3_aa: CASSDGLGQPQHF
cdr3_nt: TGTGCCAGCAGCGACGGGCTAGGTCAGCCCCAGCATTTT
clone_size: -
j_call: TRBJ1-5
d_call: -
v_call: TRBV6-1

cdr3_aa: CASSLGANTDTQYF
cdr3_nt: TGCGCCAGCAGCTTGGGAGCCAACACAGATACGCAGTATTTT
clone_size: few
j_call: TRBJ2-3
d_call: -
v_call: TRBV5-1

cdr3_aa: CASSQADTQYF
cdr3_nt: TGTGCCAGCAGCCAGGCAGATACGCAGTATTTT
clone_size: -
j_call: TRBJ2-3
d_call: -
v_call: TRBV14

cdr3_aa: CAISESTGPLTYEQYF
cdr3_nt: TGTGCCATCAGTGAGTCGACGGGGCCTCTTACCTACGAGCAGTACTTC
clone_size: -
j_call: TRBJ2-7
d_call: -
v_call: TRBV10-3

cdr3_aa: CASGQGSLMNTEAFF
cdr3_nt: TGTGCCAGTGGACAGGGGTCCCTAATGAACACTGAAGCTTTCTTT
clone_size: -
j_call: TRBJ1-1
d_call: TRBD1
v_call: TRBV19

cdr3_aa: CASSEFSGGNQETQYF
cdr3_nt: TGTGCCAGCAGTGAATTCTCCGGCGGCAACCAAGAGACCCAGTACTTC
clone_size: once
j_call: TRBJ2-5
d_call: -
v_call: TRBV25-1

cdr3_aa: CASYSGTAPNTIYF
cdr3_nt: TGTGCCAGCTACTCCGGGACGGCTCCCAACACCATATATTTT
clone_size: -
j_call: TRBJ1-3
d_call: -
v_call: TRBV27

cdr3_aa: CASSHDGQGSNEQFF
cdr3_nt: TGTGCCAGCAGTCATGACGGACAGGGGAGCAATGAGCAGTTCTTC
clone_size: -
j_call: TRBJ2-1
d_call: TRBD1
v_call: TRBV28

cdr3_aa: CASSLDTAGGSPLHF
cdr3_nt: TGCGCCAGCAGCTTGGACACAGCGGGAGGCTCACCCCTCCACTTT
clone_size: -
j_call: TRBJ1-6
d_call: -
v_call: TRBV5-1

cdr3_aa: CASSLSRETQYF
cdr3_nt: TGTGCCAGCAGCTTATCTCGCGAGACCCAGTACTTC
clone_size: -
j_call: TRBJ2-5
d_call: -
v_call: TRBV7-2

cdr3_aa: CASSLSPQEGYGYTF
cdr3_nt: TGTGCCAGCAGTTTGTCCCCTCAGGAGGGCTATGGCTACACCTTC
clone_size: -
j_call: TRBJ1-2
d_call: -
v_call: TRBV6-1

cdr3_aa: CASSLIGGSGDEQYF
cdr3_nt: TGCGCCAGCAGCCTAATAGGGGGGAGCGGAGACGAGCAGTACTTC
clone_size: once
j_call: TRBJ2-7
d_call: -
v_call: TRBV5-1

cdr3_aa: CASSLHYRETQYF
cdr3_nt: TGTGCCAGCAGCTTACACTACCGGGAGACCCAGTACTTC
clone_size: -
j_call: TRBJ2-5
d_call: -
v_call: TRBV11-2

cdr3_aa: CASSQFRQGDTEAFF
cdr3_nt: TGCGCCAGCAGCCAGTTTAGACAGGGGGACACTGAAGCTTTCTTT
clone_size: -
j_call: TRBJ1-1
d_call: TRBD1
v_call: TRBV4-3

cdr3_aa: CASSQTLHGPGELFF
cdr3_nt: TGCGCCAGCAGCCAAACCCTCCACGGGCCCGGGGAGCTGTTTTTT
clone_size: few
j_call: TRBJ2-2
d_call: -
v_call: TRBV4-3

cdr3_aa: CASSYSGETQYF
cdr3_nt: TGTGCCAGCAGTTACTCGGGGGAGACCCAGTACTTC
clone_size: -
j_call: TRBJ2-5
d_call: -
v_call: TRBV6-6

cdr3_aa: CASCPRPFYGYTF
cdr3_nt: TGTGCCAGTTGTCCCAGACCGTTCTATGGCTACACCTTC
clone_size: -
j_call: TRBJ1-2
d_call: -
v_call: TRBV28

cdr3_aa: CASSLYPRATYEQYF
cdr3_nt: TGTGCCAGCAGTTTATATCCCAGAGCGACCTACGAGCAGTACTTC
clone_size: few
j_call: TRBJ2-7
d_call: -
v_call: TRBV27

cdr3_aa: CASRAGRTGELFF
cdr3_nt: TGTGCCAGCAGGGCCGGTAGGACCGGGGAGCTGTTTTTT
clone_size: -
j_call: TRBJ2-2
d_call: -
v_call: TRBV2

cdr3_aa: CSVSGNGYTF
cdr3_nt: TGCAGCGTATCGGGAAATGGCTACACCTTC
clone_size: once
j_call: TRBJ1-2
d_call: -
v_call: TRBV29-1

cdr3_aa: CASSVAWTAQANVLTF
cdr3_nt: TGTGCCAGCAGCGTAGCCTGGACCGCTCAGGCCAACGTCCTGACTTTC
clone_size: many
j_call: TRBJ2-6
d_call: -
v_call: TRBV9

cdr3_aa: CASSSWDRYEQYF
cdr3_nt: TGTGCCAGCAGTTCATGGGACAGATACGAGCAGTACTTC
clone_size: -
j_call: TRBJ2-7
d_call: TRBD1
v_call: TRBV6-5

cdr3_aa: CASSSDWNAEQFF
cdr3_nt: TGCGCCAGCAGCTCCGATTGGAATGCTGAGCAGTTCTTC
clone_size: once
j_call: TRBJ2-1
d_call: -
v_call: TRBV5-1

cdr3_aa: CASTPRQGLYEQYF
cdr3_nt: TGTGCCAGCACCCCCAGGCAGGGCCTCTACGAGCAGTACTTC
clone_size: -
j_call: TRBJ2-7
d_call: -
v_call: TRBV6-5

cdr3_aa: CASSPRGPGNTIYF
cdr3_nt: TGTGCCAGCAGTCCTCGGGGACCCGGAAACACCATATATTTT
clone_size: -
j_call: TRBJ1-3
d_call: -
v_call: TRBV5-6

cdr3_aa: CASSFLAGDTYNEQFF
cdr3_nt: TGTGCCAGCAGTTTTCTAGCGGGAGATACCTACAATGAGCAGTTCTTC
clone_size: -
j_call: TRBJ2-1
d_call: TRBD2
v_call: TRBV27

cdr3_aa: CASRERELRHEQYF
cdr3_nt: TGTGCCAGCAGGGAGCGGGAGTTACGACACGAGCAGTACTTC
clone_size: -
j_call: TRBJ2-7
d_call: TRBD2
v_call: TRBV6-5

cdr3_aa: CASSDVGEAEQYF
cdr3_nt: TGTGCCAGTAGCGATGTTGGAGAGGCAGAGCAGTACTTC
clone_size: few
j_call: TRBJ2-7
d_call: -
v_call: TRBV19

cdr3_aa: CASSELGRAGSNTGELFF
cdr3_nt: TGTGCCAGCAGCGAACTAGGCAGGGCTGGGTCGAACACCGGGGAGCTGTTTTTT
clone_size: -
j_call: TRBJ2-2
d_call: -
v_call: TRBV5-5

cdr3_aa: CAISEKGHTGELFF
cdr3_nt: TGTGCCATCAGTGAGAAGGGTCACACCGGGGAGCTGTTTTTT
clone_size: -
j_call: TRBJ2-2
d_call: -
v_call: TRBV10-3

cdr3_aa: CASKLGTGNTGELFF
cdr3_nt: TGTGCCAGCAAGTTAGGGACAGGGAACACCGGGGAGCTGTTTTTT
clone_size: -
j_call: TRBJ2-2
d_call: TRBD1
v_call: TRBV2

cdr3_aa: CASSQVAQGRLDYGYTF
cdr3_nt: TGCGCCAGCAGCCAAGTGGCCCAGGGCAGGCTGGACTATGGCTACACCTTC
clone_size: -
j_call: TRBJ1-2
d_call: -
v_call: TRBV4-3

cdr3_aa: CASSTNRDGKNIQYF
cdr3_nt: TGTGCCAGCAGTACAAACCGGGACGGAAAAAACATTCAGTACTTC
clone_size: -
j_call: TRBJ2-4
d_call: -
v_call: TRBV6-1

cdr3_aa: CASRGIGYAEAFF
cdr3_nt: TGTGCCAGCAGGGGGATTGGTTACGCTGAAGCTTTCTTT
clone_size: -
j_call: TRBJ1-1
d_call: -
v_call: TRBV6-1

cdr3_aa: CASSQDWGLPPGYTF
cdr3_nt: TGCGCCAGCAGCCAGGACTGGGGACTACCGCCGGGCTACACCTTC
clone_size: -
j_call: TRBJ1-2
d_call: -
v_call: TRBV4-3

cdr3_aa: CASTWDSPYEQYF
cdr3_nt: TGTGCCAGCACTTGGGACAGTCCCTACGAGCAGTACTTC
clone_size: -
j_call: TRBJ2-7
d_call: TRBD1
v_call: TRBV7-8

cdr3_aa: CASSLGGLREQYF
cdr3_nt: TGTGCCAGCAGCTTAGGGGGGTTGAGGGAGCAGTACTTC
clone_size: once
j_call: TRBJ2-7
d_call: -
v_call: TRBV7-2

cdr3_aa: CASSQGATGLNYGYTF
cdr3_nt: TGCGCCAGCAGCCAAGGTGCGACAGGATTAAACTATGGCTACACCTTC
clone_size: few
j_call: TRBJ1-2
d_call: -
v_call: TRBV4-1

cdr3_aa: CASSLTSGAYNEQFF
cdr3_nt: TGTGCCAGCAGCCTGACTAGCGGGGCCTACAATGAGCAGTTCTTC
clone_size: few
j_call: TRBJ2-1
d_call: TRBD2
v_call: TRBV7-3

cdr3_aa: CASSQEAQSSYNEQFF
cdr3_nt: TGCGCCAGCAGCCAAGAAGCCCAAAGCTCCTACAATGAGCAGTTCTTC
clone_size: few
j_call: TRBJ2-1
d_call: -
v_call: TRBV4-3

cdr3_aa: CASTYFAGNTEAFF
cdr3_nt: TGTGCCAGCACGTATTTCGCGGGGAACACTGAAGCTTTCTTT
clone_size: once
j_call: TRBJ1-1
d_call: -
v_call: TRBV28

cdr3_aa: CAAAREGSNQPQHF
cdr3_nt: TGTGCCGCGGCGCGGGAGGGGAGCAATCAGCCCCAGCATTTT
clone_size: -
j_call: TRBJ1-5
d_call: -
v_call: TRBV10-3

cdr3_aa: CASSQGVNTEAFF
cdr3_nt: TGCGCCAGCAGCCAGGGGGTGAACACTGAAGCTTTCTTT
clone_size: -
j_call: TRBJ1-1
d_call: TRBD1
v_call: TRBV5-1

cdr3_aa: CASSGGTHHSGELFF
cdr3_nt: TGCGCCAGCAGTGGTGGGACACACCATTCCGGGGAGCTGTTTTTT
clone_size: -
j_call: TRBJ2-2
d_call: -
v_call: TRBV10-2

cdr3_aa: CASSSGWTSGGASSYNEQFF
cdr3_nt: TGTGCCAGCAGCTCCGGCTGGACTAGCGGGGGGGCGAGCTCCTACAATGAGCAGTTCTTC
clone_size: -
j_call: TRBJ2-1
d_call: TRBD2
v_call: TRBV5-4

cdr3_aa: CASSSSGTVDEQFF
cdr3_nt: TGTGCCAGCAGTTCGTCAGGGACAGTCGATGAGCAGTTCTTC
clone_size: -
j_call: TRBJ2-1
d_call: TRBD1
v_call: TRBV28

cdr3_aa: CASSPGLAGEDTQYF
cdr3_nt: TGTGCCAGCAGCCCGGGACTAGCGGGAGAAGATACGCAGTATTTT
clone_size: -
j_call: TRBJ2-3
d_call: TRBD2
v_call: TRBV11-3

cdr3_aa: CASSPGTGGEQYF
cdr3_nt: TGTGCCAGCAGCCCAGGGACAGGGGGCGAGCAGTACTTC
clone_size: -
j_call: TRBJ2-7
d_call: TRBD1
v_call: TRBV7-3

cdr3_aa: CASSYEGLASGEQFF
cdr3_nt: TGTGCCAGCAGCTACGAGGGCCTAGCGTCCGGGGAGCAGTTCTTC
clone_size: -
j_call: TRBJ2-1
d_call: -
v_call: TRBV5-6

cdr3_aa: CASRDRGDSPLHF
cdr3_nt: TGTGCCAGCAGGGACAGGGGAGATTCACCCCTCCACTTT
clone_size: few
j_call: TRBJ1-6
d_call: TRBD1
v_call: TRBV19

cdr3_aa: CASSESLGGYTVSQYF
cdr3_nt: TGCGCCAGCAGTGAGTCTCTTGGCGGGTACACTGTTTCGCAGTATTTT
clone_size: -
j_call: TRBJ2-3
d_call: -
v_call: TRBV10-2

cdr3_aa: CASSPGNPDNEQFF
cdr3_nt: TGTGCCAGCAGCCCCGGGAACCCCGACAATGAGCAGTTCTTC
clone_size: -
j_call: TRBJ2-1
d_call: -
v_call: TRBV7-9

cdr3_aa: CASSLEVGFGYTF
cdr3_nt: TGTGCCAGCAGCTTAGAAGTAGGTTTTGGCTACACCTTC
clone_size: -
j_call: TRBJ1-2
d_call: -
v_call: TRBV7-2

cdr3_aa: CASSLAVAGGQETQYF
cdr3_nt: TGCGCCAGCAGCTTGGCGGTAGCGGGAGGTCAAGAGACCCAGTACTTC
clone_size: -
j_call: TRBJ2-5
d_call: TRBD2
v_call: TRBV5-1

cdr3_aa: CASSPSGGAYEQYF
cdr3_nt: TGTGCCAGCAGCCCTAGCGGGGGGGCCTACGAGCAGTACTTC
clone_size: -
j_call: TRBJ2-7
d_call: TRBD2
v_call: TRBV7-6

cdr3_aa: CASSLSQGGQPQHF
cdr3_nt: TGCGCCAGCAGCTTGTCCCAGGGAGGTCAGCCCCAGCATTTT
clone_size: -
j_call: TRBJ1-5
d_call: -
v_call: TRBV5-1